Listed here is a single T cell receptor beta chain. The CDR3 length is 13 residues. Germline V gene data show CDR1 as GTSNPN and CDR2 as SVGIG (reference sequence). The V gene lost 8 bases and the J gene lost 0 bases, with 13 bases spanning the gap. The record originates from a study of blood T cell repertoires in COVID-19. Study-level information: In each case, the material was cDNA or gDNA derived from T cells, B-cell-depleted T cells, or PBMCs.

Libraries were prepared by immunoSEQ multiplex PCR; TCRdb keeps only in-frame clonotypes and omits some of them. The data hold approximately 190,000 clones, with approximately 80% observed a single time. The sequencing sample was made of peripheral blood. The TCR comes from a man in his sixties with acute or convalescent COVID-19. This rearrangement joins TRBV30 to TRBJ1-1; a possible D gene is TRBD1 (5 bases). CDR3 nucleotides: TGTGCCCGGTCACAGGAACTGAACACTGAAGCTTTCTTT. This encodes CARSQELNTEAFF.